The 28 T cell receptor beta chains below all came from one sample that was sequenced in a study of OX40 agonist ivuxolimab in advanced cancers. The library was generated by the immunoSEQ multiplex PCR assay. This is the immuneACCESS table as TCRdb keeps it, with only in-frame sequences that have V and J called. A part of the clones is gone; compared with another copy, unresolved V genes explain less than half, and the rest is unexplained. The sample table holds approximately 46,000 clones, of which 85% to 90% were seen once. The ten largest clones capture around 11% of the sample. The sample here was CD4+ or CD8+ T cells sorted from blood, taken in a trial of the OX40 agonist ivuxolimab. The origin of the receptors is an adult with an advanced solid tumor such as melanoma, head and neck, liver or kidney cancer.

The chain links TRBV30 to TRBJ1-1, with D unresolved. Germline V gene lookup returns CDR1 GTSNPN and CDR2 SVGIG (reference sequence). This CDR3 comprises 14 residues. The V and J ends lost 0 bases and 0 bases respectively, with 8 bases between them. As DNA, the CDR3 is TGTGCCTGGAGTGTAAGGCTCTTGAACACTGAAGCTTTCTTT. Translated: CAWSVRLLNTEAFF.

V and J are TRBV7-8 and TRBJ2-2, with D hard to call. This CDR3 contains 15 residues. The germline V and J ends were trimmed by 5 bases and 0 bases, with 10 bases remaining between them. Germline assignment: CDR1 SGHVS and CDR2 FQNEAQ. The CDR3 bases are TGTGCCAGCAGCATCTACACATCGAACACCGGGGAGCTGTTTTTT. Amino acid sequence: CASSIYTSNTGELFF.

In this sample, this clone turned up a few times. The rearrangement links TRBV7-9 to TRBJ2-3; tentatively, D is TRBD2 (6 bases). The CDR3 loop spans 15 amino acids. Trimming stripped 3 bases from V and 6 bases from J, with 16 bases between. Germline V gene data show CDR1 as SEHNR and CDR2 as FQNEAQ (reference sequence). CDR3 nucleotide sequence: TGTGCCAGCAGCTTTGCTAGCGCCCTAGCCGATACGCAGTATTTT. Protein: CASSFASALADTQYF.

This sequence joins TRBV15 and TRBJ2-5; 8 nucleotides align to TRBD1. The J call may be faulty, since TRBJ2-7 better matches the DNA end. CDR3 length equals 14 residues. CDR1 LNHNV and CDR2 YYDKDF come from the germline V gene (reference sequence). CDR3: CATSTGQGSYEQYF. CDR3 coding DNA: TGTGCCACCAGCACTGGACAGGGCTCCTACGAGCAGTACTTC.

The chain is built from TRBV5-4 and TRBJ2-1, with a possible D match to TRBD2 (5 bases). Germline CDR1 reads SGHNT; CDR2 reads YYREEE (reference sequence). The CDR3 totals 15 residues. Trimming shortened V by 0 bases and J by 9 bases, and 16 bases separated the two germline ends. CDR3 loop: CASSLVGEGRGEQFF. CDR3 bases: TGTGCCAGCAGCTTGGTCGGGGAAGGTCGAGGTGAGCAGTTCTTC.

The chain has TRBV23-1 and TRBJ2-6, with D maybe TRBD2 (5 bases). TRBV23-1 is assigned to the ORF class and has an uncertain function. This CDR3 is 15 amino acids long. The ends were cut back, 4 bases at V and 4 bases at J, with 11 bases in the middle. The CDR3 sequence: CASSPRGWGANVLTF. In DNA, the CDR3 is TGCGCCAGCAGTCCTAGAGGGTGGGGGGCCAACGTCCTGACTTTC.

The chain combines TRBV6-5 with TRBJ2-5; D not certain. Germline V CDR1 and CDR2: MNHEY, SVGAGI. The CDR3 contains 13 residues. V was pared by 6 bases and J by 9 bases, with 17 bases between. The CDR3 nucleotides read TGTGCCAGCAGGCTAGACTGGGTGGCGGCCCAGTACTTC. It specifies CASRLDWVAAQYF.

The chain joins TRBV13 to TRBJ1-1; D not certain. Germline V gives CDR1 PRHDT, CDR2 FYEKMQ (reference sequence). This CDR3 is 13 amino acids long. The V gene lost 3 bases and the J gene lost 1 base, with 6 bases spanning the gap. DNA for the CDR3: TGTGCCAGCAGCTTGGTTAAGAACACTGAAGCTTTCTTT. Translating gives CASSLVKNTEAFF.

The V gene is TRBV18, the J gene TRBJ2-1; 13 nucleotides align to TRBD2. CDR3 length equals 19 residues. With 1 base clipped from V and 1 base from J, the junction kept 7 bases outside the gene matches. Germline CDR1 is KGHSH and CDR2 is LQKENI. CDR3: CASSPLALAGGESYNEQFF. Written as DNA, the CDR3 is TGTGCCAGCTCACCACTTGCACTAGCGGGAGGGGAATCCTACAATGAGCAGTTCTTC.

V gene TRBV9 combines with J gene TRBJ2-1, with D hard to call. CDR3 length: 10 amino acids. V was clipped by 5 bases and J by 8 bases, with 5 bases between them. CDR1 is SGDLS and CDR2 is YYNGEE in the germline V gene. Here the CDR3 DNA reads TGTGCCAGCAGACCAGATGAGCAGTTCTTC. Translated, it gives CASRPDEQFF.

The chain links TRBV7-6 to TRBJ2-7; the D call may be TRBD1 or TRBD2 (5 bases each). This CDR3 comprises 12 residues. Germline V lookup: CDR1 SGHVS, CDR2 FNYEAQ. The V end lost 4 bases, the J end lost 6 bases, and 10 bases lay between the germline ends. The CDR3 reads CASSWFGGEQYF. CDR3 nucleotides: TGTGCCAGCAGCTGGTTTGGGGGCGAGCAGTACTTC.

The V gene is TRBV25-1, the J gene TRBJ2-7, with a weak D call TRBD2 (5 bases). The ends were cut back, 7 bases at V and 3 bases at J, with 10 bases in the middle. This CDR3 is built from 12 residues. Germline V gene data show CDR1 as MGHDK and CDR2 as SYGVNS. The CDR3 region has the DNA TGTGCCAGCACACGGGGTAGCTACGAGCAGTACTTC. This sequence encodes CASTRGSYEQYF.

The V and J genes are TRBV5-4 and TRBJ2-7; 10 bases agree with TRBD1. Germline CDR1 is SGHNT and CDR2 is YYREEE (reference sequence). Germline trimming cut 5 bases from V and 5 bases from J; bases unmatched to any gene: 16. CDR3 size: 17 residues. This chain's CDR3 is CASSPGTGAALSHEQYF. CDR3 sequence (DNA): TGTGCCAGCAGTCCCGGGACAGGGGCCGCGCTTTCTCACGAGCAGTACTTC.

The chain carries TRBV5-1 and TRBJ2-7, with unresolved D. Between the trimmed V and J ends, which lost 5 bases and 3 bases, there was a span of 6 bases. The CDR3 runs to 11 residues. Germline-derived CDR1 and CDR2 are SGHRS and YFSETQ. The CDR3 DNA follows: TGCGCCAGCAGTTTTGGCTACGAGCAGTACTTC. Its protein product is CASSFGYEQYF.

V is TRBV7-9 and J is TRBJ2-7; the D is unclear. Germline V lookup: CDR1 SEHNR, CDR2 FQNEAQ (reference sequence). The CDR3 is 15 amino acids. V dropped 3 bases and J dropped 3 bases, with 15 bases sitting between them. The CDR3 region is CASSFEADTSYEQYF. The CDR3 DNA sequence: TGTGCCAGCAGCTTTGAAGCTGACACGAGCTACGAGCAGTACTTC.

The chain couples TRBV7-6 to TRBJ2-1; 7 nucleotides line up with TRBD2. V shed 2 bases and J 4 bases; nucleotides not matched to a gene: 8. Germline-derived CDR1 and CDR2 are SGHVS and FNYEAQ. The CDR3 totals 16 residues. In nucleotides, the CDR3 is TGTGCCAGCAGCTTAAGATCTAGCGGCCCTTACAATGAGCAGTTCTTC. The encoded protein is CASSLRSSGPYNEQFF.

This clone turned up a few times. The chain links TRBV30 to TRBJ1-2, with no clear D. Germline V lookup: CDR1 GTSNPN, CDR2 SVGIG (reference sequence). The V end lost 0 bases, the J end lost 2 bases, and 10 bases lay between the germline ends. The CDR3 covers 14 residues. CDR3 residues: CAWSVRGKNYGYTF. CDR3 bases: TGTGCCTGGAGTGTACGAGGGAAGAACTATGGCTACACCTTC.

The rearrangement joins TRBV11-2 to TRBJ2-3, with 12 bases identical to TRBD2. V trimming: 0 bases; J trimming: 4 bases; junction bases outside the gene matches: 5. Germline CDR1 is SGHAT and CDR2 is FQNNGV. The CDR3 contains 17 residues. The CDR3 DNA follows: TGTGCCAGCAGCTTAGACACTAGCGGGGGGTTGGCAGATACGCAGTATTTT. It yields the protein CASSLDTSGGLADTQYF.

Concerning this clone: Other DNA variants within this sample encode the same CDR3. The chain carries TRBV28 and TRBJ1-1, with D uncertain. Germline CDR1 is MDHEN and CDR2 is SYDVKM. This CDR3 is 13 amino acids long. The V gene lost 1 base and the J gene lost 5 bases, with 8 bases spanning the gap. CDR3 sequence reads: CASSLFGSTEAFF. CDR3 sequence (DNA): TGTGCCAGCAGTTTATTCGGTTCGACTGAAGCTTTCTTT.

The chain combines TRBV27 with TRBJ2-1; D call uncertain. Germline V gene sequence: CDR1 MNHEY, CDR2 SMNVEV (reference sequence). Trimming removed 6 bases from V and 0 bases from J, with 24 bases in between. This CDR3 contains 19 residues. The CDR3 here is CASSLRLGLLSPSYNEQFF. In nucleotides, the CDR3 is TGTGCCAGCAGCTTACGTTTGGGCCTCCTTAGTCCCTCCTACAATGAGCAGTTCTTC.

This clone was seen a handful of times. The chain couples TRBV4-2 to TRBJ1-5; D is undetermined. The CDR3 loop spans 15 amino acids. Germline CDR1 reads LGHNA; CDR2 reads YNFKEQ. Deletions cut 0 bases from V and 4 bases from J, with 10 bases between. The CDR3 DNA reads as TGTGCCAGCAGCCAAGAGATTGGAGAGAATCAGCCCCAGCATTTT. Translated, it gives CASSQEIGENQPQHF.

V usage is TRBV6-4 and J usage is TRBJ2-1; TRBD2 matches at 8 bases. The CDR3 covers 15 residues. Germline loops: CDR1 MRHNA, CDR2 SNTAGT. With 0 bases clipped from V and 9 bases from J, the junction kept 7 bases outside the gene matches. The chain's CDR3 is CASSDSGGAGAEQFF. In DNA form, the CDR3 reads TGTGCCAGCAGTGACTCGGGGGGAGCGGGAGCTGAGCAGTTCTTC.

The chain joins TRBV9 to TRBJ1-2; D gene unclear. This CDR3 region has 12 residues. Trimming cost V 3 bases and J 4 bases, with 7 bases left between them. In germline, CDR1 is SGDLS, CDR2 YYNGEE. The CDR3 here is CASSDQVYGYTF. The CDR3, as DNA: TGTGCCAGCAGCGACCAGGTCTATGGCTACACCTTC.

This clone is labeled medium-sized (0.01 to 0.1%). V and J are TRBV7-9 and TRBJ2-1; D uncertain. Trimming pared 4 bases from V and 9 bases from J, leaving 4 bases between. CDR3 length: 10 residues. Germline V gene lookup returns CDR1 SEHNR and CDR2 FQNEAQ (reference sequence). This CDR3 reads CASSYGEQFF. The DNA of the CDR3 is TGTGCCAGCAGCTACGGTGAGCAGTTCTTC.

The V call is TRBV9, the J call TRBJ1-3; D gene unclear. In germline, CDR1 is SGDLS, CDR2 YYNGEE. This CDR3 spans 17 amino acids. Trimming shortened V by 0 bases and J by 3 bases, and 16 bases separated the two germline ends. CDR3 nucleotide sequence: TGTGCCAGCAGCGTAGAACGGACCCCCGGAGGTGGAAACACCATATATTTT. It is translated as CASSVERTPGGGNTIYF.

V and J are TRBV4-3 and TRBJ2-2; D is perhaps TRBD1 (6 bases). The CDR3 runs to 16 residues. Germline CDR1 LGHNA, CDR2 YSLEER. V was shortened by 2 bases and J by 5 bases, with 15 bases between the two germline ends. The DNA for the CDR3 is TGCGCCAGCAGCCAAAACTACAGGGTTGAGACCGGGGAGCTGTTTTTT. Translation gives CASSQNYRVETGELFF.

The chain combines TRBV4-3 with TRBJ2-1, with a tentative D call TRBD1 (5 bases). Per germline, CDR1 LGHNA and CDR2 YSLEER. V lost 0 bases and J lost 7, with 13 bases in between. The CDR3 loop spans 15 amino acids. DNA of the CDR3: TGCGCCAGCAGCCAAGATTATTTGGGGCTGAATGAGCAGTTCTTC. Residues: CASSQDYLGLNEQFF.

This chain links TRBV4-1 with TRBJ2-3; 9 nucleotides agree with TRBD2. This CDR3 spans 16 amino acids. Germline V gives CDR1 MGHRA, CDR2 YSYEKL. The V segment lost 5 bases and the J segment 2 bases; nucleotides outside the gene matches: 8. The CDR3 here is CASSYRASGVTDTQYF. The CDR3 DNA reads TGCGCCAGCAGCTACCGGGCTAGCGGGGTCACAGATACGCAGTATTTT.